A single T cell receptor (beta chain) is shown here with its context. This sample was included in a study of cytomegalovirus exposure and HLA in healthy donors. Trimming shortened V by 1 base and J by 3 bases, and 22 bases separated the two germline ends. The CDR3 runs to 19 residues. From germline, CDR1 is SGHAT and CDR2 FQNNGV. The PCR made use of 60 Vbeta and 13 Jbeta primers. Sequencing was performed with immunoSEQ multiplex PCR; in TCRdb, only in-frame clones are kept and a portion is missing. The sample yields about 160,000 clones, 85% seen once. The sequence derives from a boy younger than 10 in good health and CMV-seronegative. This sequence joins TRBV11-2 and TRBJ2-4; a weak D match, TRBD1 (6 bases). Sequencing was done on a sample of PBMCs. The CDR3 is CASSLGYWGGGRHKNIQYF. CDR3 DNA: TGTGCCAGCAGCTTAGGATATTGGGGTGGGGGCCGTCACAAAAACATTCAGTACTTC.